A single sample gave rise to the 25 T cell receptor beta chains below, sequenced in a study of T cell responses to AZD1222 COVID-19 vaccine. This table comes from immunoSEQ multiplex PCR, and its TCRdb copy is limited to in-frame clones, with some not included. Of approximately 150,000 clones detected, roughly 93% appear once; the ten largest clones hold over 0.8%. The source was peripheral blood, collected on day 0 of AZD1222 vaccination. Receptors originate from an adult in good health.

The V call is TRBV6-5, the J call TRBJ2-7; the match to TRBD1 covers 7 bases. Germline-derived CDR1 and CDR2 are MNHEY and SVGAGI. The V segment lost 6 bases and the J segment 2 bases; nucleotides outside the gene matches: 1. This CDR3 region has 12 residues. CDR3 sequence (DNA): TGTGCCAGCAGCGGGACAGCCTACGAGCAGTACTTC. It codes for CASSGTAYEQYF.

The chain combines TRBV6-4 with TRBJ2-3, with D perhaps TRBD1 or TRBD2 (6 bases each). V lost 8 bases and J 1 base, leaving 16 bases between the germline ends. Germline CDR1 MRHNA, CDR2 SNTAGT. CDR3 length: 15 amino acids. This CDR3 reads CASQARGDGTDTQYF. In DNA, the CDR3 is TGTGCCAGCCAAGCGAGGGGGGATGGCACAGATACGCAGTATTTT.

The V and J genes are TRBV9 and TRBJ2-3, with no clear D. The CDR3 is 16 amino acids. CDR1 SGDLS and CDR2 YYNGEE come from the germline V gene. Between the trimmed V and J ends, which lost 0 bases and 2 bases, there was a span of 13 bases. Written as DNA, the CDR3 is TGTGCCAGCAGCGTAGTATCTGGGCGATTCACAGATACGCAGTATTTT. Protein sequence: CASSVVSGRFTDTQYF.

The V call is TRBV4-3, the J call TRBJ1-4; 8 bases agree with TRBD1. The CDR3 is 14 residues long. Germline lookup yields CDR1 LGHNA and CDR2 YSLEER. V gave up 1 base and J gave up 8 bases; unmatched junction bases: 3. CDR3 in DNA: TGCGCCAGCAGCCAAGTGACAGGGGAGGAAAAACTGTTTTTT. Protein: CASSQVTGEEKLFF.

The CDR3 DNA reads as TGCGCCAGCAGTACGGGACAGGGGCAAACACCCCTCCACTTT. Protein sequence: CASSTGQGQTPLHF. The gene calls are TRBV10-2 and TRBJ1-6; TRBD1 matches 10 bases. V lost 5 bases and J lost 11; bases outside the gene matches: 6. The CDR3 has 14 amino acids. The germline V gene has CDR1 WSHSY and CDR2 SAAADI.

Only one count was recorded for this clone. V is TRBV7-2 and J is TRBJ2-2, with 8 bases that match TRBD2. The CDR3 length is 17 residues. Trimming took 1 base from V and 3 from J; bases not matched to a gene: 7. The V gene's germline CDR1 is SGHTA and CDR2 FQGNSA. CDR3 loop: CASSLVGSGVHTGELFF. The DNA for the CDR3 is TGTGCCAGCAGCTTAGTGGGTAGCGGGGTTCACACCGGGGAGCTGTTTTTT.

The chain combines TRBV4-1 with TRBJ1-5; weak D call: TRBD1 (5 bases). The germline V gene has CDR1 MGHRA and CDR2 YSYEKL. The CDR3 is 17 residues long. Trimming cost V 4 bases and J 5 bases, with 21 bases left between them. This CDR3 reads CASSPGAIRDGYQPQHF. The DNA for the CDR3 is TGCGCCAGCAGCCCTGGGGCCATCCGGGACGGGTATCAGCCCCAGCATTTT.

The rearrangement links TRBV11-3 to TRBJ1-1; TRBD1 matches at 8 bases. The junction had 4 bases not matched to a gene; V was cut back by 3 bases and J by 1 base. The CDR3 spans 15 residues. From germline, CDR1 is SGHNT and CDR2 YENEEA. CDR3 loop: CASSFKQGGNTEAFF. The CDR3 coding sequence is TGTGCCAGCAGCTTCAAACAGGGGGGGAACACTGAAGCTTTCTTT.

V gene TRBV6-5 combines with J gene TRBJ1-1, with D unresolved. Germline-derived CDR1 and CDR2 are MNHEY and SVGAGI. V dropped 6 bases and J dropped 8 bases, with 16 bases sitting between them. The CDR3 is made up of 13 amino acids. The CDR3 spells CASSRNTEREAFF. The CDR3 bases are TGTGCCAGCAGCCGAAACACGGAGAGGGAAGCTTTCTTT.

The sample holds a few counts of this clone. The genes are TRBV5-1 and TRBJ1-3; D gene uncertain. This CDR3 spans 12 amino acids. Trimming took off 6 bases at V and 0 bases at J, with 4 bases between the two ends. Germline V gives CDR1 SGHRS, CDR2 YFSETQ. The CDR3 region has the DNA TGCGCCAGCACGGACTCTGGAAACACCATATATTTT. Its translation: CASTDSGNTIYF.

The chain is built from TRBV5-8 and TRBJ2-5; 9 nucleotides line up with TRBD2. CDR3 length: 16 amino acids. Looked up from germline, CDR1 is SGHTS and CDR2 is YDEGEE. J gave up 5 bases and V 4 bases, and 12 bases lay outside the gene matches. Written as DNA, the CDR3 is TGTGCCAGCAGCGTGTTGGCTAGCGGGGAGTGGGAGACCCAGTACTTC. It yields the protein CASSVLASGEWETQYF.

V is TRBV28 and J is TRBJ1-1; perhaps TRBD1 as D (5 bases). The V and J ends lost 7 bases and 9 bases respectively, with 15 bases between them. The V gene's germline CDR1 is MDHEN and CDR2 SYDVKM. The CDR3 is 12 amino acids. The chain's CDR3 is CASTEEGRKAFF. As DNA, the CDR3 is TGTGCCAGCACCGAAGAGGGGCGGAAAGCTTTCTTT.

The CDR3 DNA sequence: TGTGCCAGCAGTGAAGCGTCCGGGTTAGGGGAAGGGGCCAAAAACATTCAGTACTTC. Its translation: CASSEASGLGEGAKNIQYF. V and J are TRBV6-1 and TRBJ2-4, with D perhaps matching TRBD1 (5 bases). V lost 0 bases to trimming and J lost 1 base, with 19 bases between them. Germline V gene sequence: CDR1 MNHNS, CDR2 SASEGT. This CDR3 contains 19 residues.

The genes are TRBV7-9 and TRBJ2-1; 9 bases align to TRBD2. The CDR3 spans 14 residues. Germline values: CDR1 SEHNR, CDR2 FQNEAQ (reference sequence). V shed 3 bases, J shed 12 bases, and the junction held 9 bases outside the gene matches. Written as DNA, the CDR3 is TGTGCCAGCAGCTTCACCCAGCGGGGGGCCAGGCAGTTCTTC. Its protein product is CASSFTQRGARQFF.

This clone was seen only a few times. V gene TRBV27 combines with J gene TRBJ2-3; maybe TRBD1 (7 bases). V lost 6 bases and J lost 2, with 12 bases in between. Germline V gene data show CDR1 as MNHEY and CDR2 as SMNVEV (reference sequence). This CDR3 contains 14 residues. CDR3 sequence: CASRRDRTTDTQYF. For the CDR3, the DNA is TGTGCCAGCAGGCGGGACAGAACCACAGATACGCAGTATTTT.

V is TRBV19 and J is TRBJ2-5; 8 bases are a match to TRBD2. The CDR3 totals 14 residues. J lost 4 bases, V lost 6 bases, and 7 bases had no gene match. Germline-derived CDR1 and CDR2 are LNHDA and SQIVND (reference sequence). CDR3 coding DNA: TGTGCCAGTAGCAGCGGGAGTGATAGAGAGACCCAGTACTTC. This sequence encodes CASSSGSDRETQYF.

The V gene is TRBV15, the J gene TRBJ2-7; perhaps TRBD1 as D (6 bases). V lost 4 bases and J lost 3, with 13 bases in between. CDR3 length: 14 amino acids. Germline V gives CDR1 LNHNV, CDR2 YYDKDF (reference sequence). The CDR3 DNA follows: TGTGCCACCAGCATCATTCAGGGGTTCTACGAGCAGTACTTC. This sequence encodes CATSIIQGFYEQYF.

This clone was recorded only once. V and J are TRBV3-1 (or the pseudogene TRBV3-2) and TRBJ1-1; 9 bases map to TRBD1. This CDR3 spans 17 amino acids. CDR1 is LGHDT, CDR2 YNNKEL, per germline (reference sequence). V lost 0 bases, J lost 10 bases, and 15 bases stayed unmatched. This CDR3 reads CASSQDPLGRGTGPAFF. The DNA for the CDR3 is TGTGCCAGCAGCCAAGATCCTCTGGGCCGGGGGACAGGGCCAGCTTTCTTT.

The rearrangement joins TRBV18 to TRBJ2-7, with 10 nucleotides matching TRBD1. CDR1 and CDR2 from the germline V gene are KGHSH and LQKENI. The V gene end was trimmed by 3 bases and the J gene end by 5 bases; junction bases not matched to a gene: 10. The CDR3 totals 16 residues. This CDR3 reads CASSPRPQGTGDEQYF. The DNA of the CDR3 is TGTGCCAGCTCACCGAGACCACAAGGGACAGGGGACGAGCAGTACTTC.

CDR3 DNA: TGTGCCAGCTCAGCGCAGGGGGCGGCAGGCTACACCTTC. Translated, it gives CASSAQGAAGYTF. V gene TRBV18 combines with J gene TRBJ1-2, with TRBD1 identical over 8 bases. Germline V gene sequence: CDR1 KGHSH, CDR2 LQKENI. V dropped 5 bases and J dropped 8; count of bases not matched to a gene: 7. The CDR3 length is 13 residues.

The rearrangement joins TRBV9 to TRBJ1-1; no clear D. The V end was cut by 3 bases, the J end by 6 bases, with 12 bases between. The CDR3 sequence is 13 residues long. Germline CDR1 SGDLS, CDR2 YYNGEE. Written as DNA, the CDR3 is TGTGCCAGCAGCGCCAGACGTGGGTCTGAAGCTTTCTTT. Protein: CASSARRGSEAFF.

This chain links TRBV3-1 (or the pseudogene TRBV3-2) with TRBJ1-2; D call uncertain. The CDR3 sequence is 12 residues long. V was cut by 5 bases and J by 8 bases, with 12 bases left in between. The V gene's germline CDR1 is LGHDT and CDR2 YNNKEL (reference sequence). CDR3 DNA: TGTGCCAGCAGCGGCGACGCTGGGGGCTACACCTTC. Protein sequence: CASSGDAGGYTF.

V usage is TRBV7-6 and J usage is TRBJ1-6; D may be TRBD1 (5 bases). Deletions cut 9 bases from V and 6 bases from J, with 15 bases between. The CDR3 is 14 residues long. Germline CDR1 and CDR2: SGHVS and FNYEAQ. CDR3 sequence reads: CASRAGKPNSPLHF. The DNA of the CDR3 is TGTGCCAGTAGGGCAGGGAAGCCTAATTCACCCCTCCACTTT.

The chain has TRBV5-1 and TRBJ1-1; the D gene is possibly TRBD1 (5 bases). With 4 bases removed from V and 1 base from J, the gap between germline ends came to 11 bases. The CDR3 totals 14 residues. Germline CDR1 SGHRS, CDR2 YFSETQ. CDR3 sequence (DNA): TGCGCCAGCAGCGTTGGGGGATCGAACACTGAAGCTTTCTTT. It specifies CASSVGGSNTEAFF.

J is TRBJ2-2 and V is TRBV2; D tentatively reads TRBD1 or TRBD2 (5 bases each). V was pared by 6 bases and J by 0 bases, with 14 bases between. CDR1 is SNHLY and CDR2 is FYNNEI in the germline V gene. CDR3 length equals 16 residues. The CDR3 loop reads CASRGTPASNTGELFF. The DNA for the CDR3 is TGTGCCAGCAGAGGGACCCCGGCTTCGAACACCGGGGAGCTGTTTTTT.